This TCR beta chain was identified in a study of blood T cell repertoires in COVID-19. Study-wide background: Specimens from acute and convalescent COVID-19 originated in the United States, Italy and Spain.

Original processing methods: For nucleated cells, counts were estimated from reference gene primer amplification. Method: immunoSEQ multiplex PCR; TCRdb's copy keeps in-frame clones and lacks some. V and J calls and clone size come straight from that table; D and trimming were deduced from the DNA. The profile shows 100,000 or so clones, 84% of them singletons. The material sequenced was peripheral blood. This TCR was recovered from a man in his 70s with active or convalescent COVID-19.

Here the CDR3 reads CASSLRRGGYNEQFF. CDR3 DNA sequence: TGTGCCAGCAGCTTACGGCGGGGAGGATACAATGAGCAGTTCTTC. The chain employs TRBV7-9 and TRBJ2-1; tentatively, D is TRBD2 (6 bases). Looked up from germline, CDR1 is SEHNR and CDR2 is FQNEAQ (reference sequence). This CDR3 region has 15 residues. The V and J ends lost 2 bases and 4 bases respectively, with 12 bases between them. The whole variable domain, remainder taken from reference TRBV7-9 and TRBJ2-1, is DTGVSQNPRHKITKRGQNVTFRCDPISEHNRLYWYRQTLGQGPEFLTYFQNEAQLEKSRLLSDRFSAERPKGSFSTLEIQRTEQGDSAMYLCASSLRRGGYNEQFFGPGTRLTVL.